These 21 T cell receptor beta chains came from one sample sequenced in a study of identical twins. Using its own MiXCR run on the 5' RACE reads, TCRdb lists one record per CDR3 protein. The sample lists around 550,000 distinct CDR3 sequences, nearly 15% occurring once. These same data were also listed under a study on yellow fever vaccine responses in identical twins.

Sequencing input: CD4+ T cells sorted from blood. These receptors all stem from a young woman in good health.

This clonotype was detected many times. The V and J genes are TRBV5-1 and TRBJ2-1; the D gene is possibly TRBD2 (5 bases). Deletions cut 0 bases from V and 2 bases from J, with 9 bases between. CDR3 length equals 15 residues. Per germline, CDR1 SGHRS and CDR2 YFSETQ. CDR3 nucleotides: TGCGCCAGCAGCTTGGTGGCGGAGGCCTACAATGAGCAGTTCTTC. Translation gives CASSLVAEAYNEQFF.

The J gene is TRBJ2-2, the V gene TRBV24-1; D call uncertain. The CDR3 totals 14 residues. Trimming took off 3 bases at V and 6 bases at J, with 10 bases between the two ends. Germline assignment: CDR1 KGHDR and CDR2 SFDVKD. The CDR3 sequence: CATSDSGFAGELFF. In DNA form, the CDR3 reads TGTGCCACCAGTGATAGTGGGTTTGCCGGGGAGCTGTTTTTT.

This chain connects TRBV18 to TRBJ2-1; 7 nucleotides agree with TRBD2. The V gene's germline CDR1 is KGHSH and CDR2 LQKENI. J gave up 3 bases and V 3 bases, and 8 bases lay outside the gene matches. The CDR3 is 16 residues long. DNA of the CDR3: TGTGCCAGCTCACCGCCCAGCGGGGTTGTCTACAATGAGCAGTTCTTC. Residues: CASSPPSGVVYNEQFF. The entire variable domain, with the rest obtained from reference TRBV18 and TRBJ2-1, is as follows: NAGVMQNPRHLVRRRGQEARLRCSPMKGHSHVYWYRQLPEEGLKFMVYLQKENIIDESGMPKERFSAEFPKEGPSILRIQQVVRGDSAAYFCASSPPSGVVYNEQFFGPGTRLTVL.

This clonotype was counted many times. This sequence joins TRBV18 and TRBJ1-6; the D is unclear. This CDR3 comprises 15 residues. With 2 bases removed from V and 7 bases from J, the gap between germline ends came to 12 bases. Per the germline V gene, CDR1 is KGHSH and CDR2 is LQKENI. Here the CDR3 reads CASSPRDIGNSPLHF. The CDR3 coding sequence is TGTGCCAGCTCACCAAGAGATATCGGGAATTCACCCCTCCACTTT.

This clonotype was observed at least ten times. The rearrangement links TRBV12-3 or TRBV12-4 to TRBJ1-5; perhaps TRBD1 as D (5 bases). Trimming shortened V by 3 bases and J by 2 bases, and 14 bases separated the two germline ends. There are 16 residues in the CDR3. The CDR3 nucleotides read TGTGCCAGCAGTTTCCAGGGAAAGGTTGGCAATCAGCCCCAGCATTTT. Protein sequence: CASSFQGKVGNQPQHF.

A few counts support this clonotype. V usage is TRBV2 and J usage is TRBJ2-2, with a possible D match to TRBD1 (5 bases). V lost 4 bases and J lost 6, with 18 bases in between. Germline V gene lookup returns CDR1 SNHLY and CDR2 FYNNEI. This CDR3 comprises 16 residues. The CDR3 sequence: CASSGGLPLGSGELFF. CDR3 bases: TGTGCCAGCAGTGGGGGCCTTCCCTTAGGTTCCGGGGAGCTGTTTTTT.

This sequence joins TRBV5-1 and TRBJ2-5, with 7 positions matching TRBD1. CDR1 SGHRS and CDR2 YFSETQ come from the germline V gene. Trimming cost V 4 bases and J 3 bases; bases outside gene matches: 6. This CDR3 is built from 14 residues. The CDR3 nucleotides read TGCGCCAGCAGCCGAGGACAGGCTAAAGAGACCCAGTACTTC. Its protein is CASSRGQAKETQYF.

This clonotype occurred a few times. V is TRBV28 and J is TRBJ1-2; no reliable D call. This CDR3 spans 12 amino acids. CDR1 is MDHEN, CDR2 SYDVKM, per germline. The V end was cut by 4 bases, the J end by 4 bases, with 7 bases between. CDR3 bases: TGTGCCAGCAGTTCCCAGAGCTATGGCTACACCTTC. It specifies CASSSQSYGYTF.

The V and J genes are TRBV28 and TRBJ2-3; D is uncertain. The V end lost 2 bases, the J end lost 8 bases, and 11 bases lay between the germline ends. This CDR3 region has 13 residues. In germline, CDR1 is MDHEN, CDR2 SYDVKM. The CDR3 here is CASSLPTPPTQYF. The CDR3 DNA reads as TGTGCCAGCAGTTTACCGACACCTCCTACGCAGTATTTT.

In this sample, this clonotype turned up a few times. The rearrangement uses TRBV5-1 and TRBJ2-5; TRBD1 aligns across 10 bases. V shed 3 bases, J shed 5 bases, and the junction held 7 bases outside the gene matches. This CDR3 has 15 residues. Per the germline V gene, CDR1 is SGHRS and CDR2 is YFSETQ. DNA of the CDR3: TGCGCCAGCAGCTCCCGGGACAGGGGACACGAGACCCAGTACTTC. Translated: CASSSRDRGHETQYF.

The genes are TRBV15 and TRBJ2-1; no reliable D call. Germline lookup yields CDR1 LNHNV and CDR2 YYDKDF (reference sequence). Trimming took off 1 base at V and 5 bases at J, with 18 bases between the two ends. The CDR3 has 17 residues. In DNA form, the CDR3 reads TGTGCCACCAGCAGAGTTAAGTTGCTAGTAAGCCACAATGAGCAGTTCTTC. It codes for CATSRVKLLVSHNEQFF.

The chain joins TRBV5-1 to TRBJ2-2; TRBD2 aligns across 10 bases. The J segment lost 4 bases and the V segment lost 0 bases, leaving 12 bases of the junction unmatched. Germline V gene data show CDR1 as SGHRS and CDR2 as YFSETQ. The CDR3 extends over 19 amino acids. In nucleotides, the CDR3 is TGCGCCAGCAGCTTGGCGGCTAGCGGGAGTCCCCTGGGCACCGGGGAGCTGTTTTTT. This sequence encodes CASSLAASGSPLGTGELFF.

The chain uses TRBV12-3 or TRBV12-4 and TRBJ2-7; 9 nucleotides line up with TRBD2. There are 15 residues in the CDR3. The V and J ends lost 6 bases and 2 bases, in that order; junction bases with no gene match: 8. The CDR3 DNA sequence: TGTGCCAGCAGACCCTCGACTAGCGGCCCCTACGAGCAGTACTTC. The encoded protein is CASRPSTSGPYEQYF.

This clonotype was counted only a few times. The chain carries TRBV20-1 and TRBJ2-7; 9 positions agree with TRBD2. There are 12 residues in the CDR3. Losses at the gene ends were 4 bases for V and 4 bases for J; bases not matched to a gene: 2. Germline lookup yields CDR1 DFQATT and CDR2 SNEGSKA (reference sequence). The CDR3 region has the DNA TGCAGTGCTAAAAGCGGGGGGTACGAGCAGTACGTC. Amino acids: CSAKSGGYEQYV.

This clonotype has just a few counts. This chain uses TRBV27 with TRBJ1-2; perhaps TRBD1 as D (5 bases). Germline CDR1 reads MNHEY; CDR2 reads SMNVEV (reference sequence). V lost 4 bases, J lost 1 base, and 10 bases lay in between. CDR3 length: 14 amino acids. CDR3: CASSSRAVNYGYTF. In DNA form, the CDR3 reads TGTGCCAGCAGTTCCAGGGCTGTTAACTATGGCTACACCTTC.

The chain couples TRBV20-1 to TRBJ1-6; D might be TRBD1 (5 bases). Per the germline V gene, CDR1 is DFQATT and CDR2 is SNEGSKA (reference sequence). V gave up 4 bases and J gave up 0 bases, with 7 bases separating them. This CDR3 has 14 residues. In DNA, the CDR3 is TGCAGTGCTACCGACAGCTCCTATAATTCACCCCTCCACTTT. Encoded protein: CSATDSSYNSPLHF.

The genes are TRBV18 and TRBJ2-7; perhaps D is TRBD1 or TRBD2 (6 bases each). V was pared by 6 bases and J by 3 bases, with 18 bases between. This CDR3 spans 15 amino acids. Germline values: CDR1 KGHSH, CDR2 LQKENI. The CDR3 sequence is CASSPRRGLGYEQYV. CDR3 bases: TGTGCCAGCTCTCCAAGGAGGGGGTTGGGCTACGAGCAGTACGTC.

The rearrangement uses TRBV20-1 and TRBJ1-2, with D unclear. CDR3 length equals 10 residues. V was clipped by 6 bases and J by 10 bases, with 12 bases between them. Per germline, CDR1 DFQATT and CDR2 SNEGSKA (reference sequence). The CDR3 sequence is CSAAPFDYTF. The DNA for the CDR3 is TGCAGTGCCGCCCCGTTTGACTACACCTTC.

Only a few counts were recorded for this clonotype. The chain couples TRBV20-1 to TRBJ2-3, with TRBD1 matching 10 bases. CDR1 and CDR2 from the germline V gene are DFQATT and SNEGSKA (reference sequence). The V segment lost 6 bases and the J segment 4 bases; nucleotides outside the gene matches: 16. The CDR3 extends over 17 amino acids. The CDR3 DNA reads as TGCAGTGCGCGCGGGACAGGGGTTAGAGAGTGGCCAGATACGCAGTATTTT. Translating gives CSARGTGVREWPDTQYF.

The rearrangement links TRBV20-1 to TRBJ2-7, with a tentative D call TRBD1 (5 bases). CDR3 length: 13 residues. Per germline, CDR1 DFQATT and CDR2 SNEGSKA (reference sequence). Between the trimmed V and J ends, which lost 3 bases and 4 bases, there was a span of 13 bases. The CDR3 here is CSASRGAGYEQYF. The CDR3 DNA sequence: TGCAGTGCTAGTAGGGGTGCCGGGTACGAGCAGTACTTC.

The chain couples TRBV5-1 to TRBJ2-7; TRBD1 is a possible D gene (6 bases). The CDR3 has 13 residues. V was clipped by 4 bases and J by 5 bases, with 13 bases between them. In germline, CDR1 is SGHRS, CDR2 YFSETQ. Here the CDR3 DNA reads TGCGCCAGCAGCCCTTCAACAGGGAACGAGCAGTACGTC. The encoded protein is CASSPSTGNEQYV.